This TCR beta chain was observed in a study of OX40 agonist ivuxolimab in advanced cancers. Study at large: Administration of intravenous ivuxolimab to patients occurred every 2 weeks at 0.01 to 10 mg/kg. Whole-study results and caveats: There was clonal expansion of CD4+ and CD8+ blood T cells by week 6 at 0.1 to 3.0 mg/kg.

CDR1 is LNHDA and CDR2 is SQIVND in the germline V gene (reference sequence). The V and J ends lost 5 bases and 8 bases, in that order; junction bases with no gene match: 8. This CDR3 is built from 13 residues. Profiling relied on immunoSEQ multiplex PCR, and the TCRdb table lists in-frame clones only, not all of them. The sample consists of 50,000 or so clones, 80% to 90% of them appearing once. Patients were ruled out by autoimmune disease history or systemic immunosuppression. This clone was detected a few times. Its cognate antigen is unknown. The chain links TRBV19 to TRBJ1-2; 7 bases fit TRBD1. The sequences come from CD4+ or CD8+ T cells sorted from blood, collected in a trial of the OX40 agonist ivuxolimab. The sequence was obtained from an adult with an advanced solid tumor such as melanoma, head and neck, liver or kidney cancer. CDR3 sequence (DNA): TGTGCCAGTAGTGAGGAGGTAGGGGGCGGCTACACCTTC. Translating it yields CASSEEVGGGYTF.